This T cell receptor (beta chain) was recorded in a study of cytomegalovirus exposure and HLA in healthy donors. 13 Jbeta primers and 60 Vbeta primers were used for the PCR. TCRdb's table, derived via immunoSEQ multiplex PCR, lists solely in-frame clones and lacks some. The sample lists about 55,000 clones; approximately 71% were seen once. J gave up 6 bases and V 5 bases, and 7 bases lay outside the gene matches. The CDR3 is made up of 14 amino acids. CDR1 and CDR2 (germline): SEHNR, FQNEAQ (reference sequence). The material sequenced was PBMCs. The sequence came from a man aged 35 to 55 in good health and CMV-seropositive. The V call is TRBV7-9, the J call TRBJ2-3; 8 bases align to TRBD2. The CDR3 protein is CASSPSGGEDTQYF. For the CDR3, the DNA is TGTGCCAGCAGCCCCAGCGGGGGTGAGGATACGCAGTATTTT.